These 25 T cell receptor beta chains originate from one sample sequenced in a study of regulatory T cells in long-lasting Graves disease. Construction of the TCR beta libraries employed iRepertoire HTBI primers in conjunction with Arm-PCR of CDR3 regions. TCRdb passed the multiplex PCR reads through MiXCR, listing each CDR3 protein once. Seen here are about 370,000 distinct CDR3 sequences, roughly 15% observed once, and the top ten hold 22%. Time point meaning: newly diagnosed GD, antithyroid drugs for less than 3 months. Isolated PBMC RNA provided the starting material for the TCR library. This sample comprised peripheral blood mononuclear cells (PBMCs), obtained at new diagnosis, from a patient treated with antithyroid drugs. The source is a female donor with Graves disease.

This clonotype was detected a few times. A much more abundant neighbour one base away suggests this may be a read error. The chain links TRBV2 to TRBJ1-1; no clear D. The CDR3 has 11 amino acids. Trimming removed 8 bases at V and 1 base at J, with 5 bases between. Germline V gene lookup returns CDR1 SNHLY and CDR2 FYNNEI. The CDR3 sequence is CASATNTEAFF. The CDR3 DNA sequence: TGTGCCAGCGCGACGAACACTGAAGCTTTCTTT.

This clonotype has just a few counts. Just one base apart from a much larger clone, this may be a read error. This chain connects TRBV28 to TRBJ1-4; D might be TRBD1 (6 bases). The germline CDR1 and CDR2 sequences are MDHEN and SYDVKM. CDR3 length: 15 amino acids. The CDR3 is CANSFPGQGNEKLFF. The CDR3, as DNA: TGTGCCAACAGTTTTCCGGGACAAGGAAATGAAAAACTGTTTTTT.

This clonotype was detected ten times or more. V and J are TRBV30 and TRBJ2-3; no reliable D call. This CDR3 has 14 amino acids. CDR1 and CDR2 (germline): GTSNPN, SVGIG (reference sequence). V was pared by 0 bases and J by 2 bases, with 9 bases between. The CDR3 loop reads CAWSVGWDTDTQYF. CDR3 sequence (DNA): TGTGCCTGGAGTGTAGGGTGGGACACAGATACGCAGTATTTT.

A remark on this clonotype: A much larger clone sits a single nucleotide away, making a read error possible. The CDR3 region is CASSMEGARGTEAFF. DNA of the CDR3: TGTGCCAGCAGCATGGAGGGTGCTAGAGGCACTGAAGCTTTCTTT. The rearrangement links TRBV5-6 to TRBJ1-1; D uncertain. The V end was cut by 4 bases, the J end by 4 bases, with 17 bases between. The germline V gene has CDR1 SGHDT and CDR2 YYEEEE. The CDR3 sequence is 15 residues long.

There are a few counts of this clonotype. The CDR3 protein is CASSFAKTSGRAFTSYTGELFF. The DNA of the CDR3 is TGTGCCAGCAGCTTTGCAAAGACTAGCGGGAGGGCCTTTACAAGTTACACCGGGGAGCTGTTTTTT. The J gene is TRBJ2-2, the V gene TRBV5-4; 14 bases align to TRBD2. Losses at the gene ends were 2 bases for V and 3 bases for J; bases not matched to a gene: 18. Germline V gene sequence: CDR1 SGHNT, CDR2 YYREEE (reference sequence). The CDR3 spans 22 residues.

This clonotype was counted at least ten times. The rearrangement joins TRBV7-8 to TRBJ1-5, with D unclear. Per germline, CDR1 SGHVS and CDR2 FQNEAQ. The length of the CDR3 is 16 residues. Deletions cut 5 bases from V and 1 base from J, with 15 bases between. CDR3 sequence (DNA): TGTGCCAGCAGCCCCCCCGGGGTGGAAAGCAATCAGCCCCAGCATTTT. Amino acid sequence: CASSPPGVESNQPQHF.

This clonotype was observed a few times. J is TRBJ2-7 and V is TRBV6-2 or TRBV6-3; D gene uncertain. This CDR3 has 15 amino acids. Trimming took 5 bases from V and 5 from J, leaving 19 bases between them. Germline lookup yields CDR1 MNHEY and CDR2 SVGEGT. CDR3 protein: CASSDPARFFHEQYF. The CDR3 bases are TGTGCCAGCAGTGATCCGGCACGCTTTTTCCACGAGCAGTACTTC.

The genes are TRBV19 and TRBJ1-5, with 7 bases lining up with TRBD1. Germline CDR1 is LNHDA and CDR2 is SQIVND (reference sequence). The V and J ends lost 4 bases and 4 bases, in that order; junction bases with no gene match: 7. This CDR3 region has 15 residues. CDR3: CASSTQGGGNQPQHF. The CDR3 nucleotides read TGTGCCAGTAGTACCCAGGGGGGAGGAAATCAGCCCCAGCATTTT.

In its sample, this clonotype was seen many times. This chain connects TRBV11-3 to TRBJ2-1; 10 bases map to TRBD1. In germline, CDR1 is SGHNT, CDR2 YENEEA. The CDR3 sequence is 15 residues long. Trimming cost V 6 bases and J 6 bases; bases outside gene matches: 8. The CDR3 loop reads CASSLPGQGFNEQFF. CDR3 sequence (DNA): TGTGCCAGCAGTCTTCCGGGACAGGGGTTCAATGAGCAGTTCTTC.

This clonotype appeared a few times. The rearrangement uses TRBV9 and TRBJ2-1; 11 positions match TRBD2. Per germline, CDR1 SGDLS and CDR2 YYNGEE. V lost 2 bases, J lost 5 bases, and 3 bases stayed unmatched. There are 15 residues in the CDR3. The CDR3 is CASSVVAGGHNEQFF. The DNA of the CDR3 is TGTGCCAGCAGCGTTGTAGCGGGGGGGCACAATGAGCAGTTCTTC. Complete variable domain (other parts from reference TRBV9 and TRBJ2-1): DSGVTQTPKHLITATGQRVTLRCSPRSGDLSVYWYQQSLDQGLQFLIQYYNGEERAKGNILERFSAQQFPDLHSELNLSSLELGDSALYFCASSVVAGGHNEQFFGPGTRLTVL.

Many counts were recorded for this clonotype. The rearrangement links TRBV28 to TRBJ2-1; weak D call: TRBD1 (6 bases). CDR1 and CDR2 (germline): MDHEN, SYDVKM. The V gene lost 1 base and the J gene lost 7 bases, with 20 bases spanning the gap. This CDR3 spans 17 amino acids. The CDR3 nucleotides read TGTGCCAGCAGTTTATTAGAGGGGGTTTTAGGCGGAAATGAGCAGTTCTTC. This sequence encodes CASSLLEGVLGGNEQFF.

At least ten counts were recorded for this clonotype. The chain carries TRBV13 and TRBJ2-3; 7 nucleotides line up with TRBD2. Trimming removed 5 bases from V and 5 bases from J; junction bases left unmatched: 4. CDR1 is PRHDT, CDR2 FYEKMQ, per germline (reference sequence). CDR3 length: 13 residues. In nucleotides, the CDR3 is TGTGCCAGCAGCCCTCTAGCGGAAGATACGCAGTATTTT. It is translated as CASSPLAEDTQYF.

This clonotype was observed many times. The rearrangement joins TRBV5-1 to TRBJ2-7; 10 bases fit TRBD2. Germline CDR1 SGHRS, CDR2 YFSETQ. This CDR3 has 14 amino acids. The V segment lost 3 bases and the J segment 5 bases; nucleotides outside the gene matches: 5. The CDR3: CASSSATSGNEQYF. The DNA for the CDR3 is TGCGCCAGCAGCTCCGCAACTAGCGGGAACGAGCAGTACTTC.

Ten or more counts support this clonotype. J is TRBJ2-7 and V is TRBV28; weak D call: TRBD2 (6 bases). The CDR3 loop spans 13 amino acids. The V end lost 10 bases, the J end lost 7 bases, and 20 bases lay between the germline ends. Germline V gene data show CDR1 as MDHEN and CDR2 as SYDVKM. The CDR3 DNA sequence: TGTGCCATTACGGGCCGGGGGTGGCTTGAGCAGTACTTC. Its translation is CAITGRGWLEQYF. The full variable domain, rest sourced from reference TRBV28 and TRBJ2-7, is DVKVTQSSRYLVKRTGEKVFLECVQDMDHENMFWYRQDPGLGLRLIYFSYDVKMKEKGDIPEGYSVSREKKERFSLILESASTNQTSMYLCAITGRGWLEQYFGPGTRLTVT.

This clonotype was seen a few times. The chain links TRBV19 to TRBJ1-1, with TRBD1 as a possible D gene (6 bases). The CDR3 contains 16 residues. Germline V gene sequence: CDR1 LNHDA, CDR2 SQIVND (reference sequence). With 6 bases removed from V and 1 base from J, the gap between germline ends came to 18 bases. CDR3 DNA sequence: TGTGCCAGTAGACAGACAGGCCCTCGGGCGAACACTGAAGCTTTCTTT. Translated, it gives CASRQTGPRANTEAFF.

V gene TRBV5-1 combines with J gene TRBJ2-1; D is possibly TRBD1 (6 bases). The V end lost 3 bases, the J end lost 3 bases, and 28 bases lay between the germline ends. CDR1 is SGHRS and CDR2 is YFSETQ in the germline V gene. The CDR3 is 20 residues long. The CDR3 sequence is CASSYITGTSRQRVYNEQFF. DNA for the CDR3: TGCGCCAGCAGCTATATAACCGGGACAAGTCGACAAAGGGTCTACAATGAGCAGTTCTTC.

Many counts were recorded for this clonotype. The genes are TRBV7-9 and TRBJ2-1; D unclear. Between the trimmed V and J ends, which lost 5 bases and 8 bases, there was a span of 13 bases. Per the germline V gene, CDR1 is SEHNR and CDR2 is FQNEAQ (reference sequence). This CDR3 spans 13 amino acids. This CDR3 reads CASSPMRMDEQFF. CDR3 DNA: TGTGCCAGCAGCCCTATGAGGATGGATGAGCAGTTCTTC.

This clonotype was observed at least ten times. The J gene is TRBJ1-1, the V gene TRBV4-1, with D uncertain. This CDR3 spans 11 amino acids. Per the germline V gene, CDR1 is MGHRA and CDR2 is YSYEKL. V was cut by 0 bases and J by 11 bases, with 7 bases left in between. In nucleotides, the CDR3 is TGCGCCAGCAGCCAAGAAGACCTGGCTTTCTTT. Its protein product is CASSQEDLAFF.

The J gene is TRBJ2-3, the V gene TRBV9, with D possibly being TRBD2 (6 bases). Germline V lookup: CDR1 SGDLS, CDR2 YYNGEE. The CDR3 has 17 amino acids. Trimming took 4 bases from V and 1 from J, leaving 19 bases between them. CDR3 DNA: TGTGCCAGCAGCACCTCCTTCTACGGGGGAGGCACAGATACGCAGTATTTT. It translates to CASSTSFYGGGTDTQYF.

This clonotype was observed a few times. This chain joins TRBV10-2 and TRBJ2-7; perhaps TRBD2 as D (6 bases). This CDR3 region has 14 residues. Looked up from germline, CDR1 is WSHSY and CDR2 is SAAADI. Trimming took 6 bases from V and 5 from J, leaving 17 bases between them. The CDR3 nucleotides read TGCGCCAGCAGGGGCTCTGGTTCGGGGGACGAGCAGTACTTC. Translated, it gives CASRGSGSGDEQYF.

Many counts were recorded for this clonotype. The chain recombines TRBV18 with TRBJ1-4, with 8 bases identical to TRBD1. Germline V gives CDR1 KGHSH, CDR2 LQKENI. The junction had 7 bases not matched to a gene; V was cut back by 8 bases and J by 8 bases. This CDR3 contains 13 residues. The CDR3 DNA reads TGTGCCAGCAGCCGACAGGGGAACGAAAAACTGTTTTTT. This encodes CASSRQGNEKLFF.

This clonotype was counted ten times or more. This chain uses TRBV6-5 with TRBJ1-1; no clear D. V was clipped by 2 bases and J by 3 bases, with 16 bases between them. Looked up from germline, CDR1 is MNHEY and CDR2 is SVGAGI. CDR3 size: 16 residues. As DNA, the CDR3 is TGTGCCAGCAGTTACAGGGCAGCTCTGCATGACACTGAAGCTTTCTTT. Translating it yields CASSYRAALHDTEAFF.

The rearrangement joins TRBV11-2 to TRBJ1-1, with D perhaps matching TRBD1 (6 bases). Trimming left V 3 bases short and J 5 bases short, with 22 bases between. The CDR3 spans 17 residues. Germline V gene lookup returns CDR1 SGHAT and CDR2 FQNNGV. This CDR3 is CASSFEVGKGVQTEAFF. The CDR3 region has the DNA TGTGCCAGCAGCTTTGAAGTTGGGAAGGGGGTCCAGACTGAAGCTTTCTTT.

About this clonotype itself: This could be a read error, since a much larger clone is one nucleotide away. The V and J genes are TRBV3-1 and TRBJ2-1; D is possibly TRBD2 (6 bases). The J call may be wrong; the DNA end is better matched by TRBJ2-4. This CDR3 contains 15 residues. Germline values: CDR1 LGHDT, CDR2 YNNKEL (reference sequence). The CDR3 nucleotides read TGTGCCAGCAGCCAAGGGGGGACTGCTGAAAACATTCAGTACTTC. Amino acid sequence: CASSQGGTAENIQYF.

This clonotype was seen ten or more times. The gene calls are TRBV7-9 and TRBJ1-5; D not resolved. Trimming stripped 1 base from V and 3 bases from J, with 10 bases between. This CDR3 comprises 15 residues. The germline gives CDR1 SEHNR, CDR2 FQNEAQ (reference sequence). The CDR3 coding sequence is TGTGCCAGCAGCTTAGGGCGGAACATCAATCAGCCCCAGCATTTT. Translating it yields CASSLGRNINQPQHF.